The following is a T cell receptor beta chain sequence with its context. This clonotype was counted a few times. The clone's antigen remains unknown. No base quality information exists; no much larger clone differs at one position. These data come from a study of spatial heterogeneity in lung cancer (dated by TCRdb to between 2018 and 2021). A note on the overall study: Beta-chain transcripts were consistently detected in greater numbers than alpha-chain transcripts, which likely reflects a higher abundance of beta-chain transcripts. TCR alpha and beta repertoires were quantitatively compared across multiple tumor regions, matched nontumor lung and blood in non-small cell lung cancer. Nonsynonymous mutation counts, determined by whole-exome sequencing of tumor tissue, were related to TCR repertoire features. Both alpha and beta chains were TCR-sequenced in 200 to 250 tumor regions, 64 matched nontumor lung samples and 55 to 60 PBMC samples obtained at surgery. In the raw uncorrected reads, each unique combination of TCR and UMI appeared more than ten times on average. Results the study describes overall, beyond this receptor: Confirming at a functional level the hypothesis that regional TCRs recognize regional mutations was considered to require additional single-cell paired TCR alpha and beta sequencing. Ubiquitous expanded tumor TCRs showed up in blood more often at tumor resection than at routine follow-up.

To prepare the library, 5' RACE was applied. Instrument on record: NextSeq 500. In the TCR library protocol, a unique molecular identifier was attached to each TCR cDNA molecule so that PCR and sequencing errors could be corrected. From the authors' description of their analysis: TCR identification, UMI-based error correction and CDR3 extraction were all carried out with Decombinator tools. TCRs above a frequency of 2 per 1,000, corresponding to the top 1% of the tumor frequency distribution, were defined as expanded. Rényi diversity was computed with the R vegan package after subsampling each repertoire 100 times to 5,000 TCRs. To build CDR3 similarity networks, amino acid triplet string-kernel similarity was used, and CDR3s were connected when their pairwise similarity was above 0.82. TCRdb's own reprocessing of the public reads used fastp at Q25 and MiXCR and kept productive beta chains. For every CDR3 protein sequence, its rows merge into one entry that carries the most common genes and DNA. What appears here as the V and J calls and clone size reflects TCRdb's work, not the paper's. The sample data list around 92,000 distinct CDR3 sequences, and roughly 12% of these were observed just once. 35% to 45% of the sample is held by the ten biggest clonotypes.

The CDR3 sequence holds 13 residues, the cysteine and phenylalanine included. Just CDR3 DNA is preserved here, 39 bases in frame from base 1. V is cut by 4 bases and J by 2 bases, and the space between the germline ends is 10 bases. CDR1 and CDR2 were assigned from the germline V gene as SGHDT and YYEEEE. This specimen's time point label, interpreted: sample taken at primary tumor resection. The donors were 70 or so patients from the lung TRACERx cohort who had early-stage, untreated non-small cell lung cancer. TCR sequencing used whole RNA extracted from tumor and nontumor lung tissue, or from cryopreserved PBMC samples, without cell sorting. Patients were selected for TCR sequencing only if sufficient RNA was available from at least two tumor regions.

The sequence is built from TRBV5-6 and TRBJ2-7, with an unclear D gene assignment. The starting material was PBMCs, obtained at surgery. This TCR came from a male donor with early-stage non-small cell lung cancer. CDR3 protein: CASSRRAPYEQYF. The DNA sequence is given as TGTGCCAGCAGCCGAAGGGCACCCTACGAGCAGTACTTC.